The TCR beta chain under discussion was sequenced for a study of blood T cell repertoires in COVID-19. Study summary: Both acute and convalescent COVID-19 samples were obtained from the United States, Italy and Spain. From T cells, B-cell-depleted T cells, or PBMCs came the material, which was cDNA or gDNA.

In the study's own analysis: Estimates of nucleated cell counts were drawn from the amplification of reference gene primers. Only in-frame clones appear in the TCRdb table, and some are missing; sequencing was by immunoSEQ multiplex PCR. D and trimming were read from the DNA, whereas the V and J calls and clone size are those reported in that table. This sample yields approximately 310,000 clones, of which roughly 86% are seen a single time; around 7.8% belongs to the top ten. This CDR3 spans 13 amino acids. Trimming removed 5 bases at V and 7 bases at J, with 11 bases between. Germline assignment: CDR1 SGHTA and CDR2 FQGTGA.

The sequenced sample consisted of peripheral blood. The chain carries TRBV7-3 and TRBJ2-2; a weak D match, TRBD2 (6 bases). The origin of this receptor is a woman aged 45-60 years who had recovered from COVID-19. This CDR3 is CASSGGAVGELFF. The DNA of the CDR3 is TGTGCCAGCAGCGGAGGGGCGGTCGGGGAGCTGTTTTTT.